The rows below give T cell receptor beta chains drawn from one sample of a study of cytomegalovirus exposure and HLA in healthy donors. Here immunoSEQ multiplex PCR was the method, and the copy in TCRdb shows in-frame clones only, minus some. The sample contains 95,000 to 100,000 clones, around 76% of which appear only once. Source material: PBMCs. All receptors come from a middle-aged man in good health and CMV-seropositive. Each CDR3 is given with its conserved first and last residue. A D gene is named only where the DNA matches it firmly. Some rows mark clone size as missing; the rest say once, few, many or name a class of expanded clone.

D gene,J gene,CDR3 length,V gene,clone size,CDR3 protein,CDR3 DNA
NA,TRBJ1-5,14,TRBV12-5,NA,CASGLVTNNQPQHF,TGTGCTAGTGGTTTGGTAACAAACAATCAGCCCCAGCATTTT
NA,TRBJ2-3,13,TRBV10-3,NA,CATLTAYEDTQYF,TGTGCCACCTTGACAGCGTATGAGGATACGCAGTATTTT
NA,TRBJ1-1,12,TRBV6-1,NA,CASSDYLTEAFF,TGTGCCAGCAGCGACTATCTCACTGAAGCTTTCTTT
TRBD2,TRBJ2-1,14,TRBV19,NA,CASSIGGGYNEQFF,TGTGCCAGTAGTATAGGGGGGGGATACAATGAGCAGTTCTTC
TRBD1,TRBJ1-2,16,TRBV6-1,NA,CASSVTRAGGVYGYTF,TGTGCCAGCAGTGTTACTCGGGCAGGGGGAGTATATGGCTACACCTTC
NA,TRBJ2-1,15,TRBV7-9,NA,CASSLRGFSYNEQFF,TGTGCCAGCAGCCTGAGGGGGTTTTCCTACAATGAGCAGTTCTTC
TRBD1,TRBJ1-2,16,TRBV19,NA,CASSIDFYDRVGGYTF,TGTGCCAGTAGTATAGATTTTTACGACAGGGTCGGTGGCTACACCTTC
NA,TRBJ1-1,13,TRBV5-1,NA,CASSWDFNTEAFF,TGCGCCAGCAGCTGGGACTTTAACACTGAAGCTTTCTTT
TRBD2,TRBJ2-3,19,TRBV19,NA,CASTPPPGLAGGRADTQYF,TGTGCCAGTACCCCTCCGCCGGGACTAGCGGGAGGCAGGGCAGATACGCAGTATTTT
TRBD1,TRBJ1-2,13,TRBV6-5,NA,CATGLGTGKGYTF,TGTGCCACCGGACTTGGGACAGGGAAAGGCTACACCTTC
NA,TRBJ2-5,15,TRBV7-9,few,CASSLVVGPQETQYF,TGTGCCAGCAGCTTAGTTGTGGGGCCCCAAGAGACCCAGTACTTC
NA,TRBJ1-5,13,TRBV19,NA,CASRWEEGQPQHF,TGTGCCAGTAGATGGGAGGAGGGACAGCCCCAGCATTTT
NA,TRBJ2-2,13,TRBV6-1,NA,CASRSENTGELFF,TGTGCCAGCAGATCAGAGAACACCGGGGAGCTGTTTTTT
TRBD1,TRBJ2-2,13,TRBV10-2,NA,CASSGQGTGELFF,TGCGCCAGCAGTGGACAGGGGACCGGGGAGCTGTTTTTT
TRBD1,TRBJ1-2,13,TRBV27,NA,CATLGQGNYGYTF,TGTGCCACCCTGGGACAGGGGAACTATGGCTACACCTTC
TRBD2,TRBJ2-1,15,TRBV9,NA,CASSDLLAGGNEQFF,TGTGCCAGCAGCGACCTACTAGCGGGGGGAAATGAGCAGTTCTTC
NA,TRBJ1-5,15,TRBV4-3,NA,CASSQDHTANQPQHF,TGCGCCAGCAGCCAAGATCATACAGCTAATCAGCCCCAGCATTTT
NA,TRBJ2-5,13,TRBV7-2,NA,CASSLRREETQYF,TGTGCCAGCAGCTTAAGGCGGGAAGAGACCCAGTACTTC
NA,TRBJ1-2,14,TRBV4-1,NA,CASSPEGGNYGYTF,TGCGCCAGCAGCCCCGAGGGAGGGAACTATGGCTACACCTTC
NA,TRBJ2-7,15,TRBV5-4,once,CASSFDLTSSYEQYF,TGTGCCAGCAGCTTCGATCTCACCAGCTCCTACGAGCAGTACTTC
TRBD2,TRBJ2-7,13,TRBV29-1,NA,CSVAGTSLGEQYF,TGCAGCGTTGCCGGGACTAGTTTAGGCGAGCAGTACTTC
TRBD1,TRBJ2-7,14,TRBV5-1,NA,CASSFGQGGYEQYF,TGCGCCAGCAGCTTTGGACAGGGAGGCTACGAGCAGTACTTC
TRBD1,TRBJ2-7,13,TRBV29-1,NA,CSVPGQGLHEQYF,TGCAGCGTTCCGGGACAGGGCCTCCACGAGCAGTACTTC
TRBD1,TRBJ1-2,15,TRBV5-1,NA,CASSLASGQEGGYTF,TGCGCCAGCAGCTTGGCATCGGGACAGGAGGGTGGCTACACCTTC
TRBD1,TRBJ2-1,16,TRBV4-1,NA,CASSQDRTGANNEQFF,TGCGCCAGCAGCCAAGATCGGACAGGAGCTAACAATGAGCAGTTCTTC
TRBD1,TRBJ2-1,16,TRBV9,few,CASSVVDRAPYNEQFF,TGTGCCAGCAGCGTAGTGGACAGGGCCCCCTACAATGAGCAGTTCTTC
NA,TRBJ2-1,15,TRBV11-2,NA,CASSPTGSPANEQFF,TGTGCCAGCAGCCCTACCGGGTCCCCAGCAAATGAGCAGTTCTTC